The present TCR beta chain was sequenced within a study of T cells in Graves' hyperthyroidism and ophthalmopathy. Graves' hyperthyroidism qualified as stable when ophthalmopathy did not progress within 18 months. The study left out patients who had uncontrolled infection, other autoimmune disease, pregnancy or lactation. Deletions cut 6 bases from V and 3 bases from J, with 15 bases between. This CDR3 spans 14 amino acids. Germline V gene data show CDR1 as DFQATT and CDR2 as SNEGSKA (reference sequence). RNA transcripts served as the template for amplifying TCR beta CDR3 regions. In the first-round RT-PCR of the TCR CDR3, the HTBI primer set was used. One entry per CDR3 protein, called by TCRdb with MiXCR from the multiplex PCR reads. The sample gives roughly 700,000 distinct CDR3 sequences, 14% of which show up once; about 9.4% is in the top ten.

Material: blood. This chain links TRBV20-1 with TRBJ2-1; perhaps TRBD2 as D (6 bases). This TCR was recovered from a woman between 18 and 29 years old with Graves' hyperthyroidism. In DNA, the CDR3 is TGCAGTGCCGGCCCGGGACTTTACTACAATGAGCAGTTCTTC. It yields the protein CSAGPGLYYNEQFF.